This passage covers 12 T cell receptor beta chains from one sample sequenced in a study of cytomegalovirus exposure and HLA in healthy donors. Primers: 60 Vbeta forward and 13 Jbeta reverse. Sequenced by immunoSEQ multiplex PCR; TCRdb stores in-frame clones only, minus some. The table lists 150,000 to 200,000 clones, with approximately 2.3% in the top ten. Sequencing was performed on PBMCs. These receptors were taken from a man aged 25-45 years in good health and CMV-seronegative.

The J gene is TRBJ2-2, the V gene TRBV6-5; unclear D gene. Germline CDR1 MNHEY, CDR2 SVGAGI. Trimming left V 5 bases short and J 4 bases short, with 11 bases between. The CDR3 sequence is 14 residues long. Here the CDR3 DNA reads TGTGCCAGCAGTCGAGGATCTCTCACCGGGGAGCTGTTTTTT. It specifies CASSRGSLTGELFF.

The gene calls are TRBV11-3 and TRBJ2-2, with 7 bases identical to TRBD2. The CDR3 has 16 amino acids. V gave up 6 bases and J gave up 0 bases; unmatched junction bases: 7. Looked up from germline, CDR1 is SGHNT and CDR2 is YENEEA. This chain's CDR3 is CASSSIAGANTGELFF. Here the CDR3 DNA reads TGTGCCAGCAGTTCAATAGCGGGCGCGAACACCGGGGAGCTGTTTTTT.

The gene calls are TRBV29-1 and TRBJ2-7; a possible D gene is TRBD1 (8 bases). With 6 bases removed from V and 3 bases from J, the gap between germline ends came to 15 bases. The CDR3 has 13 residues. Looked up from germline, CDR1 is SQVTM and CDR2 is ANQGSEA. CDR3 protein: CSVGYRGGYEQYF. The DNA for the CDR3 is TGCAGCGTGGGGTACAGGGGGGGCTACGAGCAGTACTTC.

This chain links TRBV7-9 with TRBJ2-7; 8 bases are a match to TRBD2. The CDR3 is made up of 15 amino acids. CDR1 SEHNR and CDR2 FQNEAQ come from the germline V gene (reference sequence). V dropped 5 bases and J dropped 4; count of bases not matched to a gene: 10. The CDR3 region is CASSGEGLVVYEQYF. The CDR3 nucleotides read TGTGCCAGCAGCGGGGAGGGACTAGTGGTTTACGAGCAGTACTTC.

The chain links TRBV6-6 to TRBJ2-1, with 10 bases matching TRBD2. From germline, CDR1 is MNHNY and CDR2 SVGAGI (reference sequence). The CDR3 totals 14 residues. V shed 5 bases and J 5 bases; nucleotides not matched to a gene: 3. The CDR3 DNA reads TGTGCCAGCAGTCAAGCGGGAGGGGACAATGAGCAGTTCTTC. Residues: CASSQAGGDNEQFF.

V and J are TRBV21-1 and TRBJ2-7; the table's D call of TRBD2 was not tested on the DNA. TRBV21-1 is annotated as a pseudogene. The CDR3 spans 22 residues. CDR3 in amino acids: CASRTGTSGRGTPKINSYEQYF. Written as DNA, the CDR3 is TGTGCCAGTCGCACCGGGACTAGCGGGAGGGGGACTCCAAAGATTAACTCCTACGAGCAGTACTTC.

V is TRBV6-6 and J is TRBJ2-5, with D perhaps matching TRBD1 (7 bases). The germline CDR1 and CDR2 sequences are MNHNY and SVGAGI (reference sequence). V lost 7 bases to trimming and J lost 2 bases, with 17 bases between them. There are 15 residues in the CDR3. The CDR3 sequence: CASMWAGGQQETQYF. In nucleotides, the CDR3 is TGTGCCAGCATGTGGGCCGGGGGACAGCAAGAGACCCAGTACTTC.

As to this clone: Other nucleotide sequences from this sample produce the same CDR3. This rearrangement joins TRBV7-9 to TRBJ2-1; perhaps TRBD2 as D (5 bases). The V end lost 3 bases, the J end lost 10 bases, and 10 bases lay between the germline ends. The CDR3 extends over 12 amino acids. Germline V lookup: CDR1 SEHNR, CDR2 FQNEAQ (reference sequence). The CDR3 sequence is CASSLQRPEQFF. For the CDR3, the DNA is TGTGCCAGCAGCTTGCAGCGGCCCGAGCAGTTCTTC.

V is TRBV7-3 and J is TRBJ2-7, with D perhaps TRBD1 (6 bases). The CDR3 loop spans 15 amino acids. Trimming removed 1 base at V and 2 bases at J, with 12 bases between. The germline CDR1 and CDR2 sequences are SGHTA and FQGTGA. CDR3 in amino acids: CASSLNPTGAYEQYF. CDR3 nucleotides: TGTGCCAGCAGCTTAAATCCGACAGGAGCCTACGAGCAGTACTTC.

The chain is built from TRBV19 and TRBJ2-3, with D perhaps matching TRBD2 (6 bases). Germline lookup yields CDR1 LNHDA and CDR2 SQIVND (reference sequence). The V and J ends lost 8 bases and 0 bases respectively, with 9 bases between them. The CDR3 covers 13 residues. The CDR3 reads CASGGTSTDTQYF. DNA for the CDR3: TGTGCCAGTGGGGGGACCAGCACAGATACGCAGTATTTT.

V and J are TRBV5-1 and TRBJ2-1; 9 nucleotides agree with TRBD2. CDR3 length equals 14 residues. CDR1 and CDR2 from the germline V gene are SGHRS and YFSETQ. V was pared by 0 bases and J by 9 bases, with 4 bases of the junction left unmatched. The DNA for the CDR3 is TGCGCCAGCAGCTTGGGGGGGACTAGCCCTGAGCAGTTCTTC. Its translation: CASSLGGTSPEQFF.

The CDR3 nucleotides read TGCGCCAGCAGCTTATTAGCGGGCACAGGGTACAATGAGCAGTTCTTC. Amino acid sequence: CASSLLAGTGYNEQFF. The chain has TRBV5-1 and TRBJ2-1; D is possibly TRBD2 (7 bases). V lost 2 bases to trimming and J lost 4 bases, with 16 bases between them. Germline values: CDR1 SGHRS, CDR2 YFSETQ. This CDR3 is built from 16 residues.